This TCR beta chain stems from a study of T cells of healthy individuals. The CDR3 is 15 amino acids. Germline assignment: CDR1 SGHTA and CDR2 FQGNSA. Deletions cut 1 base from V and 1 base from J, with 10 bases between. TCRdb re-called the 5' RACE reads with MiXCR, one entry per CDR3 protein. The sample consists of about 96,000 distinct CDR3 sequences, approximately 15% of them appearing once. The sequence came from a human donor in good health. J is TRBJ2-5 and V is TRBV7-2; D call uncertain. The CDR3 sequence: CASSLDNLRQETQYF. CDR3 nucleotide sequence: TGTGCCAGCAGCTTAGACAACCTCCGCCAAGAGACCCAGTACTTC. Looking up the rest from reference TRBV7-2 and TRBJ2-5 gives the full variable domain: GAGVSQSPSNKVTEKGKDVELRCDPISGHTALYWYRQSLGQGLEFLIYFQGNSAPDKSGLPSDRFSAERTGGSVSTLTIQRTQQEDSAVYLCASSLDNLRQETQYFGPGTRLLVL.